This T cell receptor (beta chain) was retrieved from a study of blood T cell repertoires in COVID-19. Study overall: Material from acute and convalescent COVID-19 was sourced from the United States, Italy and Spain. Sources were T cells, B-cell-depleted T cells, or PBMCs; the material itself was cDNA or gDNA.

Germline loops: CDR1 SGHTA, CDR2 FQGNSA. The CDR3 covers 14 residues. J lost 4 bases, V lost 4 bases, and 4 bases had no gene match. Authors' processing steps: Reference gene primer amplification gave estimated nucleated cell counts. The method was immunoSEQ multiplex PCR; TCRdb's version includes in-frame clones alone and lacks a portion of them. V, J and clone size reflect that table, while D and trimming were determined from the DNA. Found here are about 260,000 clones, approximately 85% of them singletons; the top ten hold about an eighth. The chain couples TRBV7-2 to TRBJ1-5; 7 positions agree with TRBD1. The receptor was isolated from a human donor in a cohort sampled during active COVID-19. Sequencing was carried out using peripheral blood. CDR3 DNA: TGTGCCAGCAGCTCGAACAGGGGAAATCAGCCCCAGCATTTT. Amino acids: CASSSNRGNQPQHF. The full variable domain, in which reference TRBV7-2 and TRBJ1-5 provide the parts outside the CDR3, is GAGVSQSPSNKVTEKGKDVELRCDPISGHTALYWYRQSLGQGLEFLIYFQGNSAPDKSGLPSDRFSAERTGGSVSTLTIQRTQQEDSAVYLCASSSNRGNQPQHFGDGTRLSIL.